This T cell receptor beta chain was documented in a study of CD8 T cells in ankylosing spondylitis. Study-level results: The authors found the disease-linked clones to be CD8+ and relatively rare in peripheral blood. Ankylosing spondylitis blood appeared to be characterized by a TCR beta motif of 7 to 9 highly homologous variants. Disease-linked clones were reportedly significantly enriched in matched ankylosing spondylitis synovial fluid.

TCRdb passed the 5' RACE reads through MiXCR, listing each CDR3 protein once. The table records about 240,000 distinct CDR3 sequences, 8% to 11% of them present only once. The V gene end was trimmed by 2 bases and the J gene end by 2 bases; junction bases not matched to a gene: 2. CDR1 MNHEY and CDR2 SMNVEV come from the germline V gene (reference sequence). The CDR3 consists of 15 residues. This clonotype was counted many times. Its antigen is as yet unknown. Material for sequencing was blood, either unsorted or a sorted T cell fraction (not recorded which). The rearrangement links TRBV27 to TRBJ2-7; 11 nucleotides align to TRBD2. The sequence was obtained from a male donor with ankylosing spondylitis or in good health (not recorded which). CDR3: CASSLGTSGAYEQYF. The CDR3 coding sequence is TGTGCCAGCAGTTTAGGGACTAGCGGAGCCTACGAGCAGTACTTC.